This T cell receptor beta chain stems from a study of blood T cell repertoires in COVID-19. Study background: Sources were T cells, B-cell-depleted T cells, or PBMCs; the material itself was cDNA or gDNA.

The germline gives CDR1 LNHDA, CDR2 SQIVND (reference sequence). With 0 bases removed from V and 2 bases from J, the gap between germline ends came to 14 bases. This CDR3 contains 16 residues. Per the original data handling: For nucleated cells, counts were estimated from reference gene primer amplification. Profiling relied on immunoSEQ multiplex PCR, and the TCRdb table lists in-frame clones only, not all of them. The DNA was the basis for D and trimming; V, J and clone size are from that table. This table has 200,000 to 300,000 clones, about nine tenths appearing once. The rearrangement joins TRBV19 to TRBJ2-7, with no clear D. The sequencing sample was made of peripheral blood. This clonotype was obtained from a man aged 35 to 55 who had recovered from COVID-19. CDR3 nucleotides: TGTGCCAGTAGTATAGAGTCAGCAGGCCGACCCTACGAGCAGTACTTC. Residues: CASSIESAGRPYEQYF.